The present T cell receptor beta chain was sequenced within a study of shared clonotypes between healthy human individuals (dated by TCRdb to the early 2020s). With regard to the full study: The cohort included a few men and a couple of women between 18 and 49 years of age. For each donor, CD4 naive and CD4 memory were each given three plates, CD8 naive was given two plates, and CD8 memory was given one plate. To estimate repertoire size and how much clonotypes are shared between individuals, the study performed deep sequencing of blood TCR repertoires from roughly five healthy adults. To increase sequencing depth and limit assay-specific biases, TCR repertoire library preparation and sequencing were carried out by different laboratories using diverse techniques. Each donor's leukapheresis produced roughly between roughly 0.9 and 9 billion PBMCs. On the study overall, not on this receptor specifically: Sampling was restricted to blood, and TCR repertoires in tissue are likely to differ from TCR repertoires in blood. Rarefaction of sorted-subset datasets indicated incomplete sequencing despite the large sequencing depth. Naive subsets generally had larger estimated clonotype richness than memory subsets. Across four donors, 4.5% to 6.5% of naive CD4, roughly 3.4% of naive CD8, 2% to 2.5% of memory CD4, and about 0.44% of memory CD8 clonotypes were shared. Pairwise subsampling led to the expectation that sequencing depth would affect the degree of clonotype sharing among donors. Higher generation probabilities were observed for clonotypes shared by all four sorted-subset donors than for non-shared clonotypes. The small number of donors limited the genetic and exposure-history diversity represented.

A note on this clone: No antigen is known for it. No base quality information exists; no much larger clone differs at one position.

The donors were healthy, HIV-negative adults who had no recently reported acute infections or vaccinations. Every donor was a Caucasian adult living in Nashville, Tennessee, USA. CD4+ T cells were enriched by magnetic negative selection; naive cells were then positively selected on CD45RA, and the negative fraction formed the memory subset. After blood collection by leukapheresis, PBMCs were isolated using Ficoll-Histopaque density gradient centrifugation and then cryopreserved in the vapor phase of liquid nitrogen. Purity and quantity of every magnetically sorted T cell population were checked by analytical flow cytometry. Genomic DNA was isolated from every sorted fraction and measured by UV absorbance on a Nanodrop 2000c. The CDR3 contains 15 residues, cysteine and phenylalanine counted. The retained sequence is limited to the CDR3, 45 bases, with the frame set at the first base. The germline V and J ends show losses of 4 bases and 4 bases respectively, and no gene match explains 4 bases of the junction. The germline V gene (reference sequence) provides CDR1 SEHNR and CDR2 FQNEAQ.

Using the deep immunoSEQ assay, multiplex PCR amplified TCR CDR3 regions from genomic DNA. Extracted genomic DNA from each cell subset was distributed evenly across all wells of several immunoSEQ 96-well plates, and each plate was treated as a replicate. Each replicate PCR for sorted subsets received about 220 ng genomic DNA, equal to tens of thousands of T cell genomes. The purified libraries were quantified using a Qubit 3.0 fluorometer, sized with a Bioanalyzer 2100, and then quantified again using the KAPA Library Quantification kit. Every immunoSEQ 96-well plate was sequenced on a dedicated single-read 150-cycle Illumina NextSeq 550 flow cell. Per the authors' processing: Because the immunoSEQ output held only junctional sequences and lacked quality scores, the filtering could not match the filtering applied to full-length reads. To assign V/J genes and CDR3, sequences were annotated against IMGT germline references using PyIR, a Python wrapper for IgBLAST v1.9. Any read was removed if the V/J assignment was weak (E-value above 1e-6), the CDR3 was missing, or the read contained stop codons, out-of-frame junctions, or ambiguous translated residues. V3J clonotypes were defined by identical inferred V gene, J gene, and CDR3 amino acid sequence. Percentage overlap between repertoires was calculated by dividing the number of shared unique clonotypes by the size of the smaller repertoire. Three approaches were used to assess repertoire richness: RTK rarefaction, the Chao1 estimator, and Recon v2.1 estimates of unobserved clonotypes. Generation probabilities were computed with OLGA for all TCRbeta clonotypes obtained by the gDNA method from a handful of donors. TCRdb took over this immuneACCESS table, retaining in-frame rearrangements with V and J assigned. Such tables are incomplete; in checked studies, under half of the missing clones stem from an unresolved V gene, and the remainder is unexplained. D and trimming come from the DNA, and the V and J calls and clone size come from that table. This sample has approximately 530,000 clones in its table, and approximately 94% of those were observed once. The ten largest clones capture 0.05% to 0.08% of the sample.

Source material: naive CD4+ T cells sorted from blood. The intended sense of this specimen's cell subset or site label: CD45RA+ positively selected. Recombination connected TRBV7-9 to TRBJ2-1, and TRBD2 matches 10 of the central bases. This receptor was identified in a woman in her thirties in good health. CDR3 reads: CASSSGTSEYNEQFF. The base sequence is TGTGCCAGCAGCTCCGGGACTAGCGAATACAATGAGCAGTTCTTC. Supplemented by the reference TRBV7-9 and TRBJ2-1 proteins around the CDR3, the complete variable domain is DTGVSQNPRHKITKRGQNVTFRCDPISEHNRLYWYRQTLGQGPEFLTYFQNEAQLEKSRLLSDRFSAERPKGSFSTLEIQRTEQGDSAMYLCASSSGTSEYNEQFFGPGTRLTVL.